One and the same sample provided the 17 T cell receptor beta chains below, sequenced in a study of blood T cell repertoires in COVID-19. TCRdb's copy holds only in-frame clones and misses some; the assay was immunoSEQ multiplex PCR. The table lists 270,000 or so clones, roughly nine tenths of them singletons, with 4% to 5% in the top ten. The sequenced sample was peripheral blood. All receptors derive from a woman aged 40 to 50 who had recovered from COVID-19.

The V gene is TRBV11-2, the J gene TRBJ1-1; 10 bases fit TRBD1. The CDR3 has 15 amino acids. The V gene's germline CDR1 is SGHAT and CDR2 FQNNGV. V shed 0 bases, J shed 3 bases, and the junction held 1 base outside the gene matches. This CDR3 is CASSLEGQGYTEAFF. The CDR3 DNA follows: TGTGCCAGCAGCTTAGAGGGACAGGGGTACACTGAAGCTTTCTTT.

This chain uses TRBV14 with TRBJ1-6; 8 nucleotides match TRBD1. The germline CDR1 and CDR2 sequences are SGHDN and FVKESK. The CDR3 covers 15 residues. V gave up 1 base and J gave up 7 bases; unmatched junction bases: 3. The CDR3 DNA is TGTGCCAGCAGCCAAGGGACAGGGCAAAATTCACCCCTCCACTTT. Translating it yields CASSQGTGQNSPLHF.

V and J are TRBV5-4 and TRBJ2-5; 9 positions match TRBD2. Germline CDR1 reads SGHNT; CDR2 reads YYREEE (reference sequence). This CDR3 contains 16 residues. V shed 3 bases, J shed 1 base, and the junction held 7 bases outside the gene matches. CDR3 sequence: CASSSSGTSFQETQYF. The CDR3 nucleotides read TGTGCCAGCAGCTCCTCCGGGACTAGCTTCCAAGAGACCCAGTACTTC.

Turning to this clone: This sample includes further DNA sequences coding for the same CDR3. The chain combines TRBV30 with TRBJ1-2, with D unresolved. CDR1 and CDR2 from the germline V gene are GTSNPN and SVGIG (reference sequence). V was cut by 4 bases and J by 5 bases, with 8 bases left in between. There are 11 residues in the CDR3. The CDR3 bases are TGTGCCTGGACAGGATCATATGGCTACACCTTC. Amino acids: CAWTGSYGYTF.

The V call is TRBV19, the J call TRBJ1-5; the D gene is possibly TRBD1 (5 bases). With 5 bases removed from V and 4 bases from J, the gap between germline ends came to 15 bases. CDR3 size: 15 residues. Germline values: CDR1 LNHDA, CDR2 SQIVND (reference sequence). The DNA of the CDR3 is TGTGCCAGTAGTCCCAACCCGGGGGGAAATCAGCCCCAGCATTTT. Translating it yields CASSPNPGGNQPQHF.

This rearrangement joins TRBV27 to TRBJ2-7, with 13 bases that match TRBD2. Germline V lookup: CDR1 MNHEY, CDR2 SMNVEV (reference sequence). This CDR3 comprises 14 residues. Losses at the gene ends were 6 bases for V and 6 bases for J; bases not matched to a gene: 5. The CDR3 reads CASRGLAGDGEQYV. CDR3 nucleotide sequence: TGTGCCAGCAGAGGACTAGCGGGAGATGGCGAGCAGTACGTC.

The V gene is TRBV24-1, the J gene TRBJ2-1; 8 nucleotides match TRBD2. Per the germline V gene, CDR1 is KGHDR and CDR2 is SFDVKD. J lost 4 bases, V lost 4 bases, and 2 bases had no gene match. The CDR3 has 14 amino acids. The CDR3 DNA sequence: TGTGCCACCAGTGACCGGGGGGGATACAATGAGCAGTTCTTC. Amino acid sequence: CATSDRGGYNEQFF.

The J gene is TRBJ1-2, the V gene TRBV28; TRBD1 aligns across 10 bases. Germline V lookup: CDR1 MDHEN, CDR2 SYDVKM. V shed 0 bases, J shed 3 bases, and the junction held 10 bases outside the gene matches. There are 18 residues in the CDR3. CDR3 region: CASSLWGVDRGRDYGYTF. The CDR3 DNA reads TGTGCCAGCAGTTTATGGGGCGTAGACAGGGGGCGCGACTATGGCTACACCTTC.

The chain uses TRBV24-1 and TRBJ2-1; TRBD2 matches at 7 bases. The CDR3 is 15 residues long. Germline trimming cut 2 bases from V and 4 bases from J; bases unmatched to any gene: 4. Looked up from germline, CDR1 is KGHDR and CDR2 is SFDVKD. The DNA of the CDR3 is TGTGCCACCAGTGATTATGGCGGGAGTTACAATGAGCAGTTCTTC. Its translation is CATSDYGGSYNEQFF.

This clone was recorded a few times. This chain links TRBV19 with TRBJ1-2; maybe TRBD1 (6 bases). Trimming pared 4 bases from V and 2 bases from J, leaving 8 bases between. The CDR3 is 13 amino acids. Germline V gene sequence: CDR1 LNHDA, CDR2 SQIVND (reference sequence). The CDR3 sequence: CASSRQANYGYTF. The CDR3 DNA reads as TGTGCCAGTAGTAGACAGGCGAACTATGGCTACACCTTC.

This clone appeared a single time. The chain combines TRBV5-4 with TRBJ2-7; no clear D gene. Trimming left V 0 bases short and J 3 bases short, with 4 bases between. This CDR3 is 12 amino acids long. Germline V gene sequence: CDR1 SGHNT, CDR2 YYREEE (reference sequence). This chain's CDR3 is CASSLGGYEQYF. The CDR3 DNA reads as TGTGCCAGCAGCTTGGGCGGCTACGAGCAGTACTTC.

The V and J genes are TRBV29-1 and TRBJ2-1; maybe TRBD1 (5 bases). The CDR3 covers 12 residues. Germline CDR1 SQVTM, CDR2 ANQGSEA. The V gene lost 8 bases and the J gene lost 6 bases, with 14 bases spanning the gap. The CDR3, as DNA: TGCAGCCCCTTAGCTCAGGGCAATGAGCAGTTCTTC. As protein: CSPLAQGNEQFF.

The rearrangement links TRBV3-1 (or the pseudogene TRBV3-2) to TRBJ1-2; D not certain. From germline, CDR1 is LGHDT and CDR2 YNNKEL (reference sequence). The CDR3 contains 13 residues. Between the trimmed V and J ends, which lost 4 bases and 4 bases, there was a span of 10 bases. In DNA, the CDR3 is TGTGCCAGCAGCCCGCGGGAGTCCTATGGCTACACCTTC. Protein product: CASSPRESYGYTF.

The V and J genes are TRBV10-3 and TRBJ2-5, with TRBD2 matching 8 bases. Germline CDR1 reads ENHRY; CDR2 reads SYGVKD. V shed 0 bases, J shed 0 bases, and the junction held 9 bases outside the gene matches. The CDR3 length is 18 residues. The CDR3 reads CAISESPRSGNNQETQYF. The CDR3, as DNA: TGTGCCATCAGTGAGTCCCCTCGTAGCGGGAACAACCAAGAGACCCAGTACTTC.

The V and J genes are TRBV3-1 (or the pseudogene TRBV3-2) and TRBJ2-5; 7 bases match TRBD2. Looked up from germline, CDR1 is LGHDT and CDR2 is YNNKEL (reference sequence). V lost 2 bases and J lost 2; bases outside the gene matches: 8. This CDR3 is 16 amino acids long. The CDR3 loop is CASSQSAGRGQETQYF. As DNA, the CDR3 is TGTGCCAGCAGCCAATCAGCGGGGCGGGGGCAAGAGACCCAGTACTTC.

This chain joins TRBV10-2 and TRBJ2-7; the D gene is possibly TRBD2 (6 bases). The V and J ends lost 7 bases and 5 bases respectively, with 9 bases between them. CDR3 length: 11 residues. Germline values: CDR1 WSHSY, CDR2 SAAADI. CDR3 region: CASTGGDEQYF. The CDR3 DNA sequence: TGCGCCAGCACCGGAGGGGACGAGCAGTACTTC.

The V and J genes are TRBV2 and TRBJ2-7; D is perhaps TRBD1 (6 bases). This CDR3 spans 11 amino acids. Per germline, CDR1 SNHLY and CDR2 FYNNEI. The germline V and J ends were trimmed by 7 bases and 4 bases, with 8 bases remaining between them. DNA for the CDR3: TGTGCCAGCAAGGGGGAATACGAGCAGTACTTC. Translation gives CASKGEYEQYF.